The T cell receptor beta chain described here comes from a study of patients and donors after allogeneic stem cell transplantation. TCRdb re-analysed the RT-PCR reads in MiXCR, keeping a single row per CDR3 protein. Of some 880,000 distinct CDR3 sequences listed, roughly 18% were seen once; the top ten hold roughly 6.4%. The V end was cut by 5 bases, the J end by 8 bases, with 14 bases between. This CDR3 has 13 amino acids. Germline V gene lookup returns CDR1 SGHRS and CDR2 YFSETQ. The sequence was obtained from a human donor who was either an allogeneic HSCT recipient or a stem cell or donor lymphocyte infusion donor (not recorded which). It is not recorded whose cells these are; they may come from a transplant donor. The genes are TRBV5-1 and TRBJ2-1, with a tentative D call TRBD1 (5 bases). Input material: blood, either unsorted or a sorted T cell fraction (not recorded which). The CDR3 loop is CASSPSGWDEQFF. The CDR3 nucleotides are TGCGCCAGCAGTCCCTCAGGGTGGGATGAGCAGTTCTTC.